The 24 T cell receptor beta chains reported below all come from one sample, sequenced in a study of T cell responses to AZD1222 COVID-19 vaccine (dated by TCRdb to about 2021). The label giving this sample's time point can be read as: about 28 days (+/-7) after the second vaccine dose. Library prep was done by the immunoSEQ multiplex PCR assay. TCRdb took over this immuneACCESS table, retaining in-frame rearrangements with V and J assigned. Such tables are incomplete; in checked studies, under half of the missing clones stem from an unresolved V gene, and the remainder is unexplained. The sample yields 150,000 to 200,000 clones; roughly 90% were counted once. Of the sample, 3% to 3.5% falls within the top ten clones. The material was peripheral blood, obtained 28 days after the second AZD1222 dose. Receptor source: an adult who received the AZD1222 COVID-19 vaccine.

Only a few counts were recorded for this clone. The chain combines TRBV24-1 with TRBJ2-5; 11 nucleotides line up with TRBD2. CDR3 length: 17 residues. Germline lookup yields CDR1 KGHDR and CDR2 SFDVKD. V gave up 5 bases and J gave up 2 bases; unmatched junction bases: 9. In DNA form, the CDR3 reads TGTGCCACCAGTGGTCACTTAGGGACTAGCGGACAAGAGACCCAGTACTTC. Translated: CATSGHLGTSGQETQYF.

This chain links TRBV5-1 with TRBJ2-1; 14 bases are a match to TRBD2. The germline V gene encodes CDR1 SGHRS and CDR2 YFSETQ. This CDR3 has 20 residues. The ends lost 1 base at V and 0 bases at J; junction bases unmatched: 9. CDR3 sequence (DNA): TGCGCCAGCAGCTTGAGGGTGACTAGCGGGAGGGACCTCTCCTACAATGAGCAGTTCTTC. The encoded protein is CASSLRVTSGRDLSYNEQFF.

This sequence joins TRBV10-3 and TRBJ1-2, with D hard to call. From germline, CDR1 is ENHRY and CDR2 SYGVKD. The CDR3 extends over 15 amino acids. V was shortened by 3 bases and J by 5 bases, with 16 bases between the two germline ends. CDR3 loop: CAISDSRPDGYGYTF. The CDR3, as DNA: TGTGCCATCAGTGACAGTAGACCGGACGGATATGGCTACACCTTC.

The chain is built from TRBV7-9 and TRBJ1-1; D is ambiguous. The CDR3 spans 13 residues. Germline V lookup: CDR1 SEHNR, CDR2 FQNEAQ (reference sequence). Between the trimmed V and J ends, which lost 5 bases and 4 bases, there was a span of 11 bases. The CDR3 region has the DNA TGTGCCAGCAGCCCTACCTTGGGCACTGAAGCTTTCTTT. It yields the protein CASSPTLGTEAFF. The entire variable domain, with the rest obtained from reference TRBV7-9 and TRBJ1-1, is as follows: DTGVSQNPRHKITKRGQNVTFRCDPISEHNRLYWYRQTLGQGPEFLTYFQNEAQLEKSRLLSDRFSAERPKGSFSTLEIQRTEQGDSAMYLCASSPTLGTEAFFGQGTRLTVV.

The V and J genes are TRBV18 and TRBJ2-7, with D maybe TRBD1 (6 bases). The V and J ends lost 3 bases and 0 bases respectively, with 9 bases between them. This CDR3 spans 14 amino acids. Germline assignment: CDR1 KGHSH and CDR2 LQKENI. CDR3 bases: TGTGCCAGCTCACCCGGGACACCCTCCTACGAGCAGTACTTC. Translated, it gives CASSPGTPSYEQYF.

V and J are TRBV9 and TRBJ1-4; D not resolved. V lost 4 bases, J lost 3 bases, and 16 bases lay in between. The CDR3 has 16 residues. Germline assignment: CDR1 SGDLS and CDR2 YYNGEE. The chain's CDR3 is CASSSDYSVANEKLFF. Here the CDR3 DNA reads TGTGCCAGCAGCTCAGACTACAGCGTAGCTAATGAAAAACTGTTTTTT.

The rearrangement joins TRBV19 to TRBJ2-1; 8 positions match TRBD2. CDR1 is LNHDA, CDR2 SQIVND, per germline (reference sequence). The V and J ends lost 2 bases and 1 base, in that order; junction bases with no gene match: 7. CDR3 length: 17 residues. CDR3 amino acids: CASSINSGGRSYNEQFF. The CDR3 coding sequence is TGTGCCAGTAGTATAAATAGCGGCGGGAGGTCCTACAATGAGCAGTTCTTC.

This CDR3 is CASSPGTVTGELFF. CDR3 in DNA: TGCGCCAGCAGCCCAGGGACAGTCACCGGGGAGCTGTTTTTT. V usage is TRBV5-1 and J usage is TRBJ2-2, with 7 bases identical to TRBD1. The CDR3 spans 14 residues. The V gene's germline CDR1 is SGHRS and CDR2 YFSETQ. Losses at the gene ends were 4 bases for V and 4 bases for J; bases not matched to a gene: 4.

This clone has only a few counts. This chain connects TRBV24-1 to TRBJ2-5, with a tentative D call TRBD2 (5 bases). This CDR3 comprises 13 residues. Trimming shortened V by 8 bases and J by 2 bases, and 11 bases separated the two germline ends. Germline CDR1 reads KGHDR; CDR2 reads SFDVKD. CDR3 bases: TGTGCCACCACCACCGGGAAACAAGAGACCCAGTACTTC. As protein: CATTTGKQETQYF.

The chain couples TRBV5-5 to TRBJ2-7; 7 bases fit TRBD2. CDR3 length: 14 residues. The germline V gene has CDR1 SGHKS and CDR2 YYEKEE (reference sequence). Trimming took 2 bases from V and 3 from J; bases not matched to a gene: 5. CDR3 residues: CASSFGIAGYEQYF. In DNA form, the CDR3 reads TGTGCCAGCAGCTTCGGGATAGCGGGCTACGAGCAGTACTTC.

This chain links TRBV24-1 with TRBJ2-1, with 7 nucleotides matching TRBD1. Per germline, CDR1 KGHDR and CDR2 SFDVKD. This CDR3 is 16 amino acids long. V shed 3 bases and J 7 bases; nucleotides not matched to a gene: 11. The CDR3 region is CATSDQGQARGNEQFF. The DNA for the CDR3 is TGTGCCACCAGTGATCAAGGACAGGCAAGGGGAAATGAGCAGTTCTTC.

The V gene is TRBV11-3, the J gene TRBJ2-1, with 9 nucleotides matching TRBD1. V trimming: 5 bases; J trimming: 14 bases; junction bases outside the gene matches: 7. The CDR3 is 12 amino acids. The germline gives CDR1 SGHNT, CDR2 YENEEA. CDR3 in amino acids: CASSQQGAAEFF. In DNA form, the CDR3 reads TGTGCCAGCAGCCAACAGGGGGCGGCGGAGTTCTTC.

The chain employs TRBV18 and TRBJ2-1; no firm D call. Germline V lookup: CDR1 KGHSH, CDR2 LQKENI. The ends were cut back, 6 bases at V and 5 bases at J, with 17 bases in the middle. This CDR3 comprises 15 residues. Written as DNA, the CDR3 is TGTGCCAGCTCCCCGACACAAACGAGTCACAATGAGCAGTTCTTC. Protein sequence: CASSPTQTSHNEQFF.

This clone has a single count. The chain joins TRBV7-9 to TRBJ2-4; 9 positions match TRBD1. The CDR3 has 15 residues. Looked up from germline, CDR1 is SEHNR and CDR2 is FQNEAQ (reference sequence). The V segment lost 4 bases and the J segment 6 bases; nucleotides outside the gene matches: 7. The CDR3 DNA is TGTGCCAGCAGCTCAAACAGGGGGCGCGTAAACATTCAGTACTTC. This translates into CASSSNRGRVNIQYF.

The J gene is TRBJ2-1, the V gene TRBV7-9; the D is unclear. CDR1 is SEHNR and CDR2 is FQNEAQ in the germline V gene (reference sequence). Trimming took 5 bases from V and 9 from J, leaving 11 bases between them. This CDR3 region has 12 residues. The DNA of the CDR3 is TGTGCCAGCAGCGTGCGACTCCCTGAGCAGTTCTTC. This sequence encodes CASSVRLPEQFF.

In DNA form, the CDR3 reads TGTGCCACCGCCTTCGCGGGAGCAGATACGCAGTATTTT. This sequence encodes CATAFAGADTQYF. This chain uses TRBV24-1 with TRBJ2-3; 7 bases agree with TRBD2. The germline gives CDR1 KGHDR, CDR2 SFDVKD. This CDR3 region has 13 residues. Trimming cost V 9 bases and J 4 bases; bases outside gene matches: 6.

This chain uses TRBV7-3 with TRBJ2-7; D is tentatively TRBD1 or TRBD2 (7 bases each). Germline V gene lookup returns CDR1 SGHTA and CDR2 FQGTGA. This CDR3 spans 16 amino acids. Trimming removed 5 bases at V and 3 bases at J, with 20 bases between. CDR3: CASSPQGGQGGYEQYF. The CDR3 coding sequence is TGTGCCAGCAGCCCCCAGGGGGGGCAGGGCGGCTACGAGCAGTACTTC.

The chain couples TRBV7-9 to TRBJ2-5, with 10 nucleotides matching TRBD2. Germline CDR1 and CDR2: SEHNR and FQNEAQ (reference sequence). The CDR3 extends over 16 amino acids. J was trimmed by 5 bases and V by 0 bases; bases with no gene match: 6. The CDR3 DNA follows: TGTGCCAGCAGCTTAGCTAGCGGGAGGTTTGGGGAGACCCAGTACTTC. It yields the protein CASSLASGRFGETQYF.

The V call is TRBV2, the J call TRBJ1-4, with D unresolved. The CDR3 has 15 amino acids. With 3 bases removed from V and 8 bases from J, the gap between germline ends came to 16 bases. From germline, CDR1 is SNHLY and CDR2 FYNNEI. CDR3 residues: CASSDYQQPFEKLFF. Written as DNA, the CDR3 is TGTGCCAGCAGTGATTATCAGCAACCGTTCGAAAAACTGTTTTTT.

This clone showed up just once. The chain joins TRBV6-2 or TRBV6-3 to TRBJ1-2, with D uncertain. The germline V and J ends were trimmed by 6 bases and 0 bases, with 14 bases remaining between them. Germline values: CDR1 MNHEY, CDR2 SVGEGT. The CDR3 spans 15 residues. In DNA, the CDR3 is TGTGCCAGCAGCCCTACGGGAGGGACTAACTATGGCTACACCTTC. Its protein product is CASSPTGGTNYGYTF.

The chain has TRBV24-1 and TRBJ1-5; TRBD1 matches 8 bases. The CDR3 totals 15 residues. The V gene's germline CDR1 is KGHDR and CDR2 SFDVKD. The trim removed 3 bases at V and 6 bases at J, leaving 6 bases unmatched. The CDR3 nucleotides read TGTGCCACCAGTGATCGGCAGGGGGCGGCTCAGCCCCAGCATTTT. Its translation: CATSDRQGAAQPQHF.

V gene TRBV7-9 combines with J gene TRBJ1-1; TRBD1 matches 9 bases. Germline lookup yields CDR1 SEHNR and CDR2 FQNEAQ (reference sequence). This CDR3 spans 13 amino acids. The junction had 3 bases not matched to a gene; V was cut back by 5 bases and J by 5 bases. The CDR3 sequence: CASSPGQGTEAFF. The CDR3 DNA sequence: TGTGCCAGCAGCCCGGGACAGGGTACTGAAGCTTTCTTT.

The V call is TRBV6-2 or TRBV6-3, the J call TRBJ1-2; tentative D call: TRBD1 (6 bases). This CDR3 region has 14 residues. Per the germline V gene, CDR1 is MNHEY and CDR2 is SVGEGT. With 6 bases removed from V and 7 bases from J, the gap between germline ends came to 18 bases. The CDR3 loop is CASSKDRLGGGYTF. CDR3 DNA: TGTGCCAGCAGCAAAGACAGGCTTGGAGGTGGCTACACCTTC.

This clone has just a few counts. The chain carries TRBV30 and TRBJ1-5; D possibly corresponds to TRBD1 (5 bases). Per the germline V gene, CDR1 is GTSNPN and CDR2 is SVGIG (reference sequence). The length of the CDR3 is 14 residues. The V end lost 3 bases, the J end lost 3 bases, and 12 bases lay between the germline ends. CDR3 nucleotide sequence: TGTGCCTGGAGGTCGGGAGGGGTCAATCAGCCCCAGCATTTT. Translating gives CAWRSGGVNQPQHF. The complete variable domain, with remaining parts taken from reference TRBV30 and TRBJ1-5, reads SQTIHQWPATLVQPVGSPLSLECTVEGTSNPNLYWYRQAAGRGLQLLFYSVGIGQISSEVPQNLSASRPQDRQFILSSKKLLLSDSGFYLCAWRSGGVNQPQHFGDGTRLSIL.